One sample yielded the 19 T cell receptor beta chains listed below, sequenced in a study of blood T cells in healthy people across ages. The use of a sample-barcoded 5' primer and a J-beta primer mix characterized a second PCR of roughly 6 to 11 cycles. TCRdb reanalysed the 5' RACE reads using MiXCR and keeps one entry per CDR3 protein. The table shows 850,000 to 1,000,000 distinct CDR3 sequences, with about 51% occurring only once. Source material: blood. These receptors were taken from a woman aged 55-69 years in good health.

V usage is TRBV2 and J usage is TRBJ2-5, with 7 bases matching TRBD1. The J call could be wrong; TRBJ2-7 is a better fit for the DNA end. The germline CDR1 and CDR2 sequences are SNHLY and FYNNEI. There are 13 residues in the CDR3. CDR3 nucleotides: TGTGCCAGCAACCGGGACAGAACCTACGAGCAGTACTTC. It codes for CASNRDRTYEQYF.

J is TRBJ2-7 and V is TRBV12-3 or TRBV12-4; no reliable D call. Deletions cut 1 base from V and 10 bases from J, with 11 bases between. CDR3 length: 12 residues. The CDR3 DNA follows: TGTGCCAGCAGTTTAGTGGCTGAGGCCCAGTACTTC. Protein: CASSLVAEAQYF.

This clonotype was picked up a small number of times. The chain couples TRBV21-1 to TRBJ1-4. TRBV21-1 is a pseudogene segment. The CDR3 spans 13 residues. The chain's CDR3 is CASSIRFCEKLFF. CDR3 sequence (DNA): TGTGCCAGCAGCATTCGGTTCTGCGAAAAACTGTTTTTT.

This clonotype was observed a handful of times. The chain couples TRBV20-1 to TRBJ1-2; no clear D gene. Trimming removed 1 base from V and 4 bases from J, with 7 bases in between. The CDR3 runs to 12 residues. The germline CDR1 and CDR2 sequences are DFQATT and SNEGSKA (reference sequence). This CDR3 is CSARGQRYGYTF. In DNA form, the CDR3 reads TGCAGTGCTAGAGGTCAACGCTATGGCTACACCTTC.

The chain has TRBV20-1 and TRBJ2-5; D possibly corresponds to TRBD2 (7 bases). This CDR3 region has 13 residues. Germline-derived CDR1 and CDR2 are DFQATT and SNEGSKA (reference sequence). Trimming removed 7 bases from V and 4 bases from J, with 16 bases in between. This chain's CDR3 is CSGEGEAGETQYF. In DNA form, the CDR3 reads TGCAGTGGGGAGGGGGAGGCAGGAGAGACCCAGTACTTC.

This clonotype was counted many times. The chain links TRBV7-2 to TRBJ1-2; no clear D gene. V gave up 2 bases and J gave up 1 base, with 8 bases separating them. CDR3 size: 14 residues. Germline-derived CDR1 and CDR2 are SGHTA and FQGNSA. The CDR3 reads CASSLSTSNYGYTF. Written as DNA, the CDR3 is TGTGCCAGCAGCTTAAGTACGAGTAACTATGGCTACACCTTC. The full variable domain, completed using reference TRBV7-2 and TRBJ1-2, is GAGVSQSPSNKVTEKGKDVELRCDPISGHTALYWYRQSLGQGLEFLIYFQGNSAPDKSGLPSDRFSAERTGGSVSTLTIQRTQQEDSAVYLCASSLSTSNYGYTFGSGTRLTVV.

The table lists this clonotype with a few counts. The V call is TRBV4-1, the J call TRBJ2-7; 7 positions match TRBD2. V lost 0 bases, J lost 0 bases, and 2 bases stayed unmatched. CDR3 length equals 15 residues. The germline V gene has CDR1 MGHRA and CDR2 YSYEKL. Here the CDR3 DNA reads TGCGCCAGCAGCCAAGAAGGACTAGACTCCTACGAGCAGTACTTC. Translation: CASSQEGLDSYEQYF.

The chain carries TRBV13 and TRBJ2-7, with 7 bases fitting TRBD2. CDR3 length: 16 residues. Trimming at V came to 4 bases and at J to 5 bases, leaving 14 bases not matched to a gene. The germline V gene has CDR1 PRHDT and CDR2 FYEKMQ (reference sequence). The CDR3 DNA sequence: TGTGCCAGCAGCTCCCGTAGGGGAGGGCTTTCCCACGAGCAGTACTTC. This translates into CASSSRRGGLSHEQYF.

The V and J genes are TRBV2 and TRBJ2-5; TRBD2 matches at 13 bases. The germline gives CDR1 SNHLY, CDR2 FYNNEI. Germline trimming cut 1 base from V and 0 bases from J; bases unmatched to any gene: 5. The CDR3 length is 18 residues. CDR3 DNA: TGTGCCAGCAGTGAAGGAACTAGCGGGGGGGCCTACCAAGAGACCCAGTACTTC. This sequence encodes CASSEGTSGGAYQETQYF.

This clonotype was seen more than once but under ten times. The chain links TRBV5-6 to TRBJ1-1; 9 bases map to TRBD1. CDR1 SGHDT and CDR2 YYEEEE come from the germline V gene. After removal of 4 bases from V and 4 bases from J, the junction contained 2 bases not matched to a gene. This CDR3 comprises 13 residues. The CDR3 sequence: CASSADRGTEAFF. The DNA of the CDR3 is TGTGCCAGCAGCGCGGACAGGGGCACTGAAGCTTTCTTT.

This clonotype was recorded a few times. The gene calls are TRBV4-1 and TRBJ2-3, with 8 nucleotides matching TRBD2. Germline CDR1 MGHRA, CDR2 YSYEKL. The CDR3 has 18 residues. V was pared by 1 base and J by 5 bases, with 14 bases of the junction left unmatched. CDR3: CASSQVLAGQYRGDTQYF. DNA of the CDR3: TGCGCCAGCAGCCAAGTGCTAGCGGGCCAGTATAGAGGAGATACGCAGTATTTT.

Comment on this clonotype: Germline is not matched at one junction end, which may reflect a read error. CDR3: CASRLGVASGIYYNEQFF. DNA for the CDR3: TGTGCCAGCAGATTAGGGGTGGCTAGCGGGATATACTACAATGAGCAGTTCTTC. The chain is built from TRBV7-2 and TRBJ2-1; 9 bases fit TRBD2. Germline CDR1 and CDR2: SGHTA and FQGNSA. The CDR3 has 18 amino acids.

This rearrangement joins TRBV15 to TRBJ2-3, with D hard to call. The CDR3 totals 16 residues. V was shortened by 0 bases and J by 2 bases, with 12 bases between the two germline ends. The V gene's germline CDR1 is LNHNV and CDR2 YYDKDF (reference sequence). The CDR3 nucleotides are TGTGCCACCAGCAGAGAAGGAATAGCCCTCACAGATACGCAGTATTTT. The encoded protein is CATSREGIALTDTQYF.

This chain joins TRBV6-1 and TRBJ2-7; 7 nucleotides line up with TRBD2. V lost 3 bases and J lost 7; bases outside the gene matches: 9. This CDR3 spans 14 amino acids. CDR1 is MNHNS and CDR2 is SASEGT in the germline V gene. CDR3 loop: CASSDGQRGPEQYF. The CDR3 DNA reads TGTGCCAGCAGTGATGGCCAGCGGGGCCCTGAGCAGTACTTC.

This rearrangement joins TRBV6-6 to TRBJ2-1, with D perhaps matching TRBD2 (5 bases). There are 17 residues in the CDR3. Germline V gene lookup returns CDR1 MNHNY and CDR2 SVGAGI (reference sequence). Trimming cost V 6 bases and J 3 bases, with 21 bases left between them. The CDR3 DNA sequence: TGTGCCAGCAGAATGTCCGGGGAGCCTATTAACTACAATGAGCAGTTCTTC. Translating it yields CASRMSGEPINYNEQFF.

V and J are TRBV20-1 and TRBJ2-1, with 10 bases lining up with TRBD2. The CDR3 contains 15 residues. Germline assignment: CDR1 DFQATT and CDR2 SNEGSKA (reference sequence). V was pared by 0 bases and J by 7 bases, with 6 bases of the junction left unmatched. CDR3 DNA: TGCAGTGCTAGAGATCCTAGCGGGAGTAAGAATGAGCAGTTCTTC. Its protein product is CSARDPSGSKNEQFF.

The CDR3 sequence: CSATPERNIQYF. The CDR3 bases are TGCAGTGCTACCCCCGAAAGAAACATTCAGTACTTC. The chain combines TRBV20-1 with TRBJ2-4; D is uncertain. V shed 4 bases and J shed 6 bases, with 10 bases lying between them. Germline V lookup: CDR1 DFQATT, CDR2 SNEGSKA (reference sequence). The CDR3 spans 12 residues.

J is TRBJ1-5 and V is TRBV7-2; D call uncertain. The CDR3 contains 18 residues. Trimming took off 1 base at V and 1 base at J, with 17 bases between the two ends. Germline V CDR1 and CDR2: SGHTA, FQGNSA. In DNA, the CDR3 is TGTGCCAGCAGCTTAGAAGTGGTAACGGGAACGAGCAATCAGCCCCAGCATTTT. This translates into CASSLEVVTGTSNQPQHF.

With regard to this clonotype: The junction differs from germline at one of its ends, possibly a read error. This sequence joins TRBV10-3 and TRBJ2-5; D unresolved. Germline V gives CDR1 ENHRY, CDR2 SYGVKD. This CDR3 has 13 residues. The chain's CDR3 is CAISVPASYEQYF. The CDR3 nucleotides are TGTGCTATCAGTGTCCCAGCGAGCTATGAGCAGTACTTC.